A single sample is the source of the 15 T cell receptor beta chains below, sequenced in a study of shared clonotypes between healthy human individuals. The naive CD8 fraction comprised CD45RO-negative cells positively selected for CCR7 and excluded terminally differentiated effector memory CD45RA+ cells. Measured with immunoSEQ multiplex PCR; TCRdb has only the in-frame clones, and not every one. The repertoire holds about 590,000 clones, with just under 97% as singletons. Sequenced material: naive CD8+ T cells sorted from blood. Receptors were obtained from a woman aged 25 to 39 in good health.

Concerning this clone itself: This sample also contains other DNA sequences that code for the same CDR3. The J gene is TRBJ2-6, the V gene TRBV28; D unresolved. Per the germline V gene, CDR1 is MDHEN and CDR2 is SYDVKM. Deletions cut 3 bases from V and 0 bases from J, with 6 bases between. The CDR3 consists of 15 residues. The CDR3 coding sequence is TGTGCCAGCAGTTTCAGGCTCTCTGGGGCCAACGTCCTGACTTTC. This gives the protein CASSFRLSGANVLTF.

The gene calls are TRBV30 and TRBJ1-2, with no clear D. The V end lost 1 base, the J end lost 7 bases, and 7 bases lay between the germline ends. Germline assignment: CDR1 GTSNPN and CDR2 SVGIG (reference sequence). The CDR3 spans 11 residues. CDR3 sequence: CAWSEGGGYTF. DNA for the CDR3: TGTGCCTGGAGTGAGGGAGGTGGCTACACCTTC. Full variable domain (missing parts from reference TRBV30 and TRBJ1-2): SQTIHQWPATLVQPVGSPLSLECTVEGTSNPNLYWYRQAAGRGLQLLFYSVGIGQISSEVPQNLSASRPQDRQFILSSKKLLLSDSGFYLCAWSEGGGYTFGSGTRLTVV.

DNA of the CDR3: TGTGCCAGCGAGCGGGAGGTAGGGGCCGGGGAGCTGTTTTTT. Protein sequence: CASEREVGAGELFF. V gene TRBV6-6 combines with J gene TRBJ2-2, with 9 bases aligning to TRBD2. Germline loops: CDR1 MNHNY, CDR2 SVGAGI (reference sequence). This CDR3 has 14 residues. J was trimmed by 6 bases and V by 8 bases; bases with no gene match: 7.

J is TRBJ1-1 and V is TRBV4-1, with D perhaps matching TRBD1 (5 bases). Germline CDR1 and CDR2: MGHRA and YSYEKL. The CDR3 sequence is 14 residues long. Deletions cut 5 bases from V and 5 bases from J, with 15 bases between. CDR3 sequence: CASSFARGGTEAFF. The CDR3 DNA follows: TGCGCCAGCAGCTTTGCAAGGGGTGGGACTGAAGCTTTCTTT.

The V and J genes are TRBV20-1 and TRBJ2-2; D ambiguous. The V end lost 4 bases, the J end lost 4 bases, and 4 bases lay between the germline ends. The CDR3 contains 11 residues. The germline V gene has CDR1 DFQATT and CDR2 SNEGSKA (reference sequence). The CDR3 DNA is TGCAGTGCTAAACCCACCGGGGAGCTGTTTTTT. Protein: CSAKPTGELFF.

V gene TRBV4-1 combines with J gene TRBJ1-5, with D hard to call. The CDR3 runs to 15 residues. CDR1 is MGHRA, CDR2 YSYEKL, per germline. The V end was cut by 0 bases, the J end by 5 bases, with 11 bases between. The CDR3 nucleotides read TGCGCCAGCAGCCAAGATTTGATGGGCGATCAGCCCCAGCATTTT. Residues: CASSQDLMGDQPQHF.

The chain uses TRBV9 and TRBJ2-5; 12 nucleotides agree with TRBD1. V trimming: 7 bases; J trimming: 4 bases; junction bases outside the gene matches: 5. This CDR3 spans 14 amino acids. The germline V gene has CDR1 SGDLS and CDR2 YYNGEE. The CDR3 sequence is CASGTGGEGETQYF. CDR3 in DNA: TGTGCCAGCGGGACAGGGGGCGAAGGAGAGACCCAGTACTTC. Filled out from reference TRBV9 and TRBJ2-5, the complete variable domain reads DSGVTQTPKHLITATGQRVTLRCSPRSGDLSVYWYQQSLDQGLQFLIQYYNGEERAKGNILERFSAQQFPDLHSELNLSSLELGDSALYFCASGTGGEGETQYFGPGTRLLVL.

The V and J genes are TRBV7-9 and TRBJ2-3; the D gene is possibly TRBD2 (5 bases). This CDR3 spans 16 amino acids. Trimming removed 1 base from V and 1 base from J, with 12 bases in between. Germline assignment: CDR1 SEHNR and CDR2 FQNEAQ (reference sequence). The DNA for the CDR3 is TGTGCCAGCAGCTTAGGAGGGTTTGTTGGCACAGATACGCAGTATTTT. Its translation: CASSLGGFVGTDTQYF.

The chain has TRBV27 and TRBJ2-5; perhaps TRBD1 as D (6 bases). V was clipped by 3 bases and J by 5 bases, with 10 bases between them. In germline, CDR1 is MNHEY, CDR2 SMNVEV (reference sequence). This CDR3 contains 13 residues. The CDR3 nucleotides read TGTGCCAGCAGTTTGACAGGCTGGGAGACCCAGTACTTC. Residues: CASSLTGWETQYF.

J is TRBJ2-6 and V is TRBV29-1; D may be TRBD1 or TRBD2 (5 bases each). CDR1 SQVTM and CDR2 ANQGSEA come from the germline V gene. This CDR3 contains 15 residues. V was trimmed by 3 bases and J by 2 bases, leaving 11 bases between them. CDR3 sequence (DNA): TGCAGCGTTGATTTTGAGGGGACTGGGGCCAACGTCCTGACTTTC. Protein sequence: CSVDFEGTGANVLTF. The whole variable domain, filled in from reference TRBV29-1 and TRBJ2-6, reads SAVISQKPSRDICQRGTSLTIQCQVDSQVTMMFWYRQQPGQSLTLIATANQGSEATYESGFVIDKFPISRPNLTFSTLTVSNMSPEDSSIYLCSVDFEGTGANVLTFGAGSRLTVL.

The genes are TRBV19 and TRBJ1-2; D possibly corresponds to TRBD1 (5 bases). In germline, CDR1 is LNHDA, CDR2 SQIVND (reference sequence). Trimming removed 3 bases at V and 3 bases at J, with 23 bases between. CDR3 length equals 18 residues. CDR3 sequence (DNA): TGTGCCAGTAGTATGAGGGAGACAGAGTTCGAATTGGACTATGGCTACACCTTC. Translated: CASSMRETEFELDYGYTF.

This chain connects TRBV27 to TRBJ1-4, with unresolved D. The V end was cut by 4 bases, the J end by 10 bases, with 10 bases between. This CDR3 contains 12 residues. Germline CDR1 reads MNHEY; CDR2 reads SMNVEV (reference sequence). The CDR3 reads CASSSDFGKLFF. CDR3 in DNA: TGTGCCAGCAGTTCAGATTTTGGAAAACTGTTTTTT.

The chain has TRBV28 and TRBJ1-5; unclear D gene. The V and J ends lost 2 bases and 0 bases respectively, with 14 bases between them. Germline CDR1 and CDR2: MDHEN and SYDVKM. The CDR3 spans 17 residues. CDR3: CASSLEGLEYSNQPQHF. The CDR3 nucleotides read TGTGCCAGCAGTTTAGAGGGCCTGGAGTATAGCAATCAGCCCCAGCATTTT.

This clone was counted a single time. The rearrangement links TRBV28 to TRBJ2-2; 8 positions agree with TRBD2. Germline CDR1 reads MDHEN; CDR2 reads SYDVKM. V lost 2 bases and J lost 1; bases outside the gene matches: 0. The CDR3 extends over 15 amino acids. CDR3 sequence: CASSLAGGNTGELFF. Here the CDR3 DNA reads TGTGCCAGCAGTTTAGCGGGGGGGAACACCGGGGAGCTGTTTTTT.

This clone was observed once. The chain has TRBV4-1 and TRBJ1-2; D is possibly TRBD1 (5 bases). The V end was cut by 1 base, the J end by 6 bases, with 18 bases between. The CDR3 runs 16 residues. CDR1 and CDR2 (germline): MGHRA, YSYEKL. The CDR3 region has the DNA TGCGCCAGCAGCCAAGGTTTGGGGCAGACCTATCATGGCTACACCTTC. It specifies CASSQGLGQTYHGYTF.